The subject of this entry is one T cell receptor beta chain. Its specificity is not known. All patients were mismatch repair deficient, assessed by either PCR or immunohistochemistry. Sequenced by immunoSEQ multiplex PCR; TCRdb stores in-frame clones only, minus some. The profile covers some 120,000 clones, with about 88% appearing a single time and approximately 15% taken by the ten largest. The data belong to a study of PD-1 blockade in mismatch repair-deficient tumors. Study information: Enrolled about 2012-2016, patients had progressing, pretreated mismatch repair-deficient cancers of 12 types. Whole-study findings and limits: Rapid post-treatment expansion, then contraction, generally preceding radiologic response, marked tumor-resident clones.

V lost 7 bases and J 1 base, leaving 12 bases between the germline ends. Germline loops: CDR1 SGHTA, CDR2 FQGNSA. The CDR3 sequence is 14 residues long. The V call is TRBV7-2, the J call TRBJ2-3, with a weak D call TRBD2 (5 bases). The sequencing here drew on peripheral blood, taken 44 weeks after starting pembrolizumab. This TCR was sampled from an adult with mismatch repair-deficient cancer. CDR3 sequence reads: CASTPEGGTDTQYF. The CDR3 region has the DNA TGTGCCAGCACCCCAGAGGGCGGCACAGATACGCAGTATTTT.